These T cell receptor beta chains were read from a single sample in a study of CD8+ T cells in alopecia areata. Sequencing was performed with immunoSEQ multiplex PCR; in TCRdb, only in-frame clones are kept and a portion is missing. This table has fewer than 100,000 clones, around two fifths appearing once. The sequencing input was CD4+ T cells sorted from blood. The source of these receptors is a human donor with alopecia areata. The CDR3 runs from the conserved cysteine through the conserved F or W. A D gene is named only where the DNA matches it firmly. Rows give clone size only sometimes, using once, few, many, or a class for an expanded clone.

clone size: .; J gene: TRBJ2-5; V gene: TRBV29-1; D gene: .; CDR3 protein: CSAGTAGQETQYF; CDR3 DNA: TGCAGCGCCGGGACAGCGGGACAAGAGACCCAGTACTTC
clone size: .; J gene: TRBJ2-1; V gene: TRBV18; D gene: .; CDR3 protein: CASTARVSYNEQFF; CDR3 DNA: TGTGCCAGCACAGCTCGGGTGTCCTACAATGAGCAGTTCTTC
clone size: .; J gene: TRBJ2-7; V gene: TRBV29-1; D gene: .; CDR3 protein: CSVERRLETREQYF; CDR3 DNA: TGCAGCGTTGAGAGGCGGCTCGAGACCCGCGAGCAGTACTTC
clone size: few; J gene: TRBJ2-3; V gene: TRBV4-1; D gene: .; CDR3 protein: CASSREAATDTQYF; CDR3 DNA: TGCGCCAGCAGTCGTGAAGCGGCGACAGATACGCAGTATTTT
clone size: few; J gene: TRBJ1-1; V gene: TRBV7-6; D gene: .; CDR3 protein: CASSPPPYRNTEAFF; CDR3 DNA: TGTGCCAGCAGCCCCCCCCCTTATAGGAACACTGAAGCTTTCTTT
clone size: few; J gene: TRBJ2-1; V gene: TRBV30; D gene: .; CDR3 protein: CAWSVGVGEQFF; CDR3 DNA: TGTGCCTGGAGTGTAGGGGTCGGTGAGCAGTTCTTC
clone size: few; J gene: TRBJ2-2; V gene: TRBV14; D gene: .; CDR3 protein: CASSRAWTGTGELFF; CDR3 DNA: TGTGCCAGCAGCCGGGCCTGGACGGGCACCGGGGAGCTGTTTTTT
clone size: .; J gene: TRBJ1-1; V gene: TRBV20-1; D gene: .; CDR3 protein: CSARLDTEAFF; CDR3 DNA: TGCAGTGCTAGGCTGGACACTGAAGCTTTCTTT
clone size: .; J gene: TRBJ2-7; V gene: TRBV30; D gene: .; CDR3 protein: CAWSKGLWGQYF; CDR3 DNA: TGTGCCTGGAGTAAAGGGCTTTGGGGGCAGTACTTC
clone size: .; J gene: TRBJ2-3; V gene: TRBV2; D gene: TRBD2; CDR3 protein: CASSSGLAGTDTQYF; CDR3 DNA: TGTGCCAGCAGTTCGGGACTAGCGGGCACAGATACGCAGTATTTT
clone size: .; J gene: TRBJ2-1; V gene: TRBV5-1; D gene: TRBD2; CDR3 protein: CASSWIERDSYNEQFF; CDR3 DNA: TGCGCCAGCAGCTGGATCGAGCGGGACTCCTACAATGAGCAGTTCTTC
clone size: few; J gene: TRBJ1-1; V gene: TRBV6-5; D gene: .; CDR3 protein: CASSYNGREAFF; CDR3 DNA: TGTGCCAGCAGTTATAATGGACGTGAAGCTTTCTTT
clone size: .; J gene: TRBJ1-2; V gene: TRBV7-9; D gene: .; CDR3 protein: CASSPTANYGYTF; CDR3 DNA: TGTGCCAGCAGCCCCACGGCCAACTATGGCTACACCTTC
clone size: few; J gene: TRBJ2-7; V gene: TRBV20-1; D gene: .; CDR3 protein: CSAREAYEQYF; CDR3 DNA: TGCAGTGCGCGAGAAGCCTACGAGCAGTACTTC
clone size: .; J gene: TRBJ2-5; V gene: TRBV28; D gene: .; CDR3 protein: CAGAPYHSGETQYF; CDR3 DNA: TGTGCCGGCGCCCCCTATCACTCGGGCGAGACCCAGTACTTC
clone size: .; J gene: TRBJ1-1; V gene: TRBV30; D gene: TRBD1; CDR3 protein: CAWSVSGGQAFF; CDR3 DNA: TGTGCCTGGAGTGTATCTGGGGGACAGGCTTTCTTT
clone size: .; J gene: TRBJ2-2; V gene: TRBV30; D gene: TRBD2; CDR3 protein: CAWSTTSNTGELFF; CDR3 DNA: TGTGCCTGGAGCACGACTAGCAACACCGGGGAGCTGTTTTTT
clone size: .; J gene: TRBJ1-2; V gene: TRBV27; D gene: .; CDR3 protein: CASSFQGTNYGYTF; CDR3 DNA: TGTGCCAGCAGTTTTCAGGGTACTAACTATGGCTACACCTTC
clone size: .; J gene: TRBJ1-1; V gene: TRBV30; D gene: .; CDR3 protein: CAWNMYYRAETEAFF; CDR3 DNA: TGTGCCTGGAATATGTACTACAGGGCTGAGACTGAAGCTTTCTTT
clone size: .; J gene: TRBJ2-7; V gene: TRBV30; D gene: .; CDR3 protein: CAWSTPAGYEQYF; CDR3 DNA: TGTGCCTGGAGTACACCTGCGGGCTACGAGCAGTACTTC